This T cell receptor beta chain emerged from a study of T cells in Graves' hyperthyroidism and ophthalmopathy. Regions amplified from RNA transcripts were the TCR beta CDR3 regions. HTBI primers were the set used in a first-round RT-PCR of the TCR CDR3. MiXCR was run by TCRdb on the multiplex PCR reads, yielding one entry per CDR3 protein. Among around 490,000 distinct CDR3 sequences, around 20% were seen once, and the ten largest hold 40% to 50%. With regard to this clonotype: Its antigen is undetermined.

General study points: For ophthalmopathy, model prediction preceded onset by a median about 6 months.

V shed 5 bases and J shed 4 bases, with 11 bases lying between them. From germline, CDR1 is SQVTM and CDR2 ANQGSEA. The CDR3 has 12 amino acids. Exclusion of a patient resulted from uncontrolled infection, other autoimmune disease, pregnancy or lactation. Diagnosing involved the use of clinical symptoms, serum thyroxine and TRAb, thyroid ultrasound and orbital computed tomography. The sequenced sample consisted of blood. This clonotype was sampled from a man aged 40-49 years with Graves' ophthalmopathy. V usage is TRBV29-1 and J usage is TRBJ1-2; D is unclear. The DNA for the CDR3 is TGCAGCGTTCCTTTTGACACCTATGGCTACACCTTC. Translated: CSVPFDTYGYTF.